The entry that follows covers one TCR beta chain sequence. The sample belongs to a study of blood T cell repertoires in COVID-19. Whole-study context: Some COVID-19 samples were acute and others convalescent; all came from the United States, Italy and Spain. PBMCs, B-cell-depleted T cells, or T cells were the source of the cDNA or gDNA that made up the material.

Original processing methods: How many nucleated cells were present was estimated from reference gene primer amplification. Libraries were prepared by immunoSEQ multiplex PCR; TCRdb keeps only in-frame clonotypes and omits some of them. V and J calls and clone size are copied from that table; D and trimming were computed from the DNA. Among fewer than 350,000 clones listed, 88% were seen once. The CDR3 length is 17 residues. Trimming removed 3 bases at V and 0 bases at J, with 12 bases between. Per the germline V gene, CDR1 is KGHSH and CDR2 is LQKENI. The rearrangement uses TRBV18 and TRBJ2-6, with D possibly matching TRBD2 (6 bases). The sample taken for sequencing was peripheral blood. The sequence was collected from a man between 18 and 29 years old with active or convalescent COVID-19. CDR3 bases: TGTGCCAGCTCACCCGGGAGTATATACTCTGGGGCCAACGTCCTGACTTTC. It encodes CASSPGSIYSGANVLTF.